This entry concerns a single T cell receptor (beta chain). Its antigen is currently not known. Base-call qualities are not available, and no considerably larger clone is one nucleotide away. The data derive from a study of metastatic and nonmetastatic thyroid tumors (dated by TCRdb to about 2020). Describing the broader study: Repertoires from peripheral blood and from tumor or nodule tissue samples of malignant and benign thyroid patients were compared. What the authors observed across the whole study: In both blood and tumor samples, malignant tumors were reported to have significantly higher TCR beta diversity than benign nodules.

The library was obtained by PCR. Instrument on record: Illumina HiSeq 4000. High-throughput sequencing was used to profile the TCR beta-chain CDR3 region of every patient. The original methods were these. A classifier to discriminate distant-metastatic papillary thyroid cancer patients was built from CDR3 differences across clinicopathological groups. The Shannon index was used to assess repertoire diversity, and the Morisita-Horn index was used to assess tumor-blood repertoire similarity. TCRdb reworked the public reads: Q25 trimming with fastp, MiXCR clone assembly, productive beta chains retained. These V and J calls derive from TCRdb rather than the authors' analysis. For this sample the table gives 15,000 or so clones, of which approximately 30% were detected only once. The ten largest clones represent over 9.5% of the sample. No patient had received any treatment before thyroid surgery. Using T-cell receptor beta sequencing, the researchers looked back retrospectively at clinical samples from patients, gathered between the early 2010s and the late 2010s.

From the cysteine up to the phenylalanine, the CDR3 has a length of 14 residues. Just the 42-base CDR3 DNA is kept, in frame starting at base 1. V and J are trimmed by 6 bases and 12 bases, and the gene matches miss 10 bases of the junction. As encoded in the germline V gene (reference sequence), CDR1 is DFQATT while CDR2 is SNEGSKA. Source material: tumor tissue. Here the chain combines TRBV20-1 and TRBJ2-1; 14 central bases correspond to TRBD2. This TCR was sampled from a male donor with papillary thyroid cancer or a benign thyroid nodule (not recorded which). Some clones in this sample may be carry-over from other donors' samples. Here is the DNA: TGCAGTGCGGAAGGGGGACTAGCGGGAGTACGGCAGTTCTTC. This is translated as CSAEGGLAGVRQFF.